Listed here is a single T cell receptor beta chain. The antigen is undetermined. Mismatch with germline at one junction end may stem from a read error. The data stem from a study of Ad26.COV2.S vaccination and SARS-CoV-2 variants. Study observations and caveats: Recipients of either vaccine or placebo displayed similar breadth of non-spike TCRs. TCR breadth and depth estimates may have understated total T cell responses.

Profiling relied on immunoSEQ multiplex PCR, and the TCRdb table lists in-frame clones only, not all of them. Among about 390,000 clones, about 92% were seen once, and the ten largest hold about 1.6%. Per germline, CDR1 SSHAT and CDR2 FNYEAQ (reference sequence). The CDR3 consists of 14 residues. Treatment noted: about 20 received Ad26.COV2.S at low or high dose, single or two shots; roughly five received placebo; per-sample allocation not given. Each sample was drawn 63 days after the first injection (of vaccine or placebo). This receptor was taken from a person aged 18-60 years who received the Ad26.COV2.S COVID-19 vaccine or a placebo. The sequencing used peripheral blood, collected in a trial of Ad26.COV2.S vaccine versus placebo. J is TRBJ2-7 and V is TRBV7-7, with D possibly being TRBD2 (5 bases). For the CDR3, the DNA is TGTGCTAGCAGCCCAACTGCGTCGGGGTACGAGCAGTACTTC. Protein product: CASSPTASGYEQYF.